The clone carrying this T cell receptor (beta chain) appeared once. Two negative PCRs, clearance, or symptom resolution were required of recovered Cohort 3 donors. V was shortened by 3 bases and J by 10 bases, with 9 bases between the two germline ends. Germline loops: CDR1 MDHEN, CDR2 SYDVKM. CDR3 length: 11 residues. This specimen comes from a study of blood T cell repertoires in COVID-19. At the level of the study: Acute and convalescent COVID-19 specimens originated in the United States, Italy and Spain.

Clones were sequenced by immunoSEQ multiplex PCR, and TCRdb holds only the in-frame ones, with some missing. The sample has hundreds of thousands of clones, roughly 90% seen once. The chain joins TRBV28 to TRBJ2-5, with D possibly TRBD2 on 6 matching bases. Sequenced material: PBMCs or T cells enriched from blood (not recorded which). The clonotype was recovered from a man in his fifties or sixties who had recovered from COVID-19. CDR3 amino acids: CASSFAGFQYF. The CDR3 DNA follows: TGTGCCAGCAGTTTCGCGGGGTTCCAGTACTTC.